These 7 T cell receptor beta chains were sequenced from one sample in a study of T cell responses to AZD1222 COVID-19 vaccine. Assay: immunoSEQ multiplex PCR; the TCRdb copy retains only in-frame clones and omits some. The repertoire holds 95,000 to 150,000 clones, with roughly 90% as singletons. This material consisted of peripheral blood, taken on day 0 of AZD1222 vaccination. The source of these receptors is an adult in good health.

The CDR3 nucleotides are TGTGCCAGCAGCTTGCACGAGACCCAGTACTTC. Translated: CASSLHETQYF. The chain combines TRBV5-8 with TRBJ2-5, with D uncertain. This CDR3 has 11 residues. CDR1 is SGHTS and CDR2 is YDEGEE in the germline V gene. The V end was cut by 1 base, the J end by 5 bases, with 3 bases between. Looking up the rest from reference TRBV5-8 and TRBJ2-5 gives the full variable domain: EAGVTQSPTHLIKTRGQQATLRCSPISGHTSVYWYQQALGLGLQFLLWYDEGEERNRGNFPPRFSGRQFPNYSSELNVNALELEDSALYLCASSLHETQYFGPGTRLLVL.

V and J are TRBV7-9 and TRBJ1-3, with D maybe TRBD1 (6 bases). CDR3 length: 13 residues. V was pared by 5 bases and J by 6 bases, with 11 bases between. The germline V gene has CDR1 SEHNR and CDR2 FQNEAQ (reference sequence). CDR3 bases: TGTGCCAGCAGCCTCAGGGGAGCAAACACCATATATTTT. Protein: CASSLRGANTIYF. Full variable domain (remainder filled in from reference TRBV7-9 and TRBJ1-3): DTGVSQNPRHKITKRGQNVTFRCDPISEHNRLYWYRQTLGQGPEFLTYFQNEAQLEKSRLLSDRFSAERPKGSFSTLEIQRTEQGDSAMYLCASSLRGANTIYFGEGSWLTVV.

The genes are TRBV19 and TRBJ2-1; 9 nucleotides line up with TRBD1. CDR3 size: 19 residues. Unmatched junction bases numbered 12, after V lost 1 base and J lost 2 bases. Per germline, CDR1 LNHDA and CDR2 SQIVND (reference sequence). This CDR3 is CASSIVPTQGALAYNEQFF. The CDR3 DNA reads as TGTGCCAGTAGTATAGTGCCCACACAGGGGGCACTAGCCTACAATGAGCAGTTCTTC.

This clone was observed once. The chain employs TRBV28 and TRBJ2-5; D is perhaps TRBD1 (6 bases). Trimming took off 6 bases at V and 2 bases at J, with 10 bases between the two ends. Germline V gives CDR1 MDHEN, CDR2 SYDVKM. CDR3 size: 13 residues. The CDR3 protein is CASSPGQQETQYF. As DNA, the CDR3 is TGTGCCAGCAGCCCCGGACAGCAAGAGACCCAGTACTTC.

The CDR3 spells CASSWTGQNTEAFF. For the CDR3, the DNA is TGTGCCAGCAGTTGGACAGGGCAGAACACTGAAGCTTTCTTT. The V gene is TRBV28, the J gene TRBJ1-1, with 8 bases matching TRBD1. CDR3 length equals 14 residues. Trimming took 4 bases from V and 1 from J; bases not matched to a gene: 2. Germline values: CDR1 MDHEN, CDR2 SYDVKM.

The chain couples TRBV7-3 to TRBJ2-1, with D possibly matching TRBD1 (7 bases). Between the trimmed V and J ends, which lost 5 bases and 4 bases, there was a span of 15 bases. Per the germline V gene, CDR1 is SGHTA and CDR2 is FQGTGA. The CDR3 has 15 amino acids. CDR3 nucleotides: TGTGCCAGCAGCCCCCGCGGGACAGCTTACAATGAGCAGTTCTTC. Translated: CASSPRGTAYNEQFF.

The V gene is TRBV11-2, the J gene TRBJ1-6; 10 bases are shared with TRBD1. Germline CDR1 is SGHAT and CDR2 is FQNNGV. The V gene end was trimmed by 2 bases and the J gene end by 7 bases; junction bases not matched to a gene: 5. This CDR3 spans 16 amino acids. The CDR3 bases are TGTGCCAGCAGCTTAAGGACAGGGGGGAAGAATTCACCCCTCCACTTT. This codes for CASSLRTGGKNSPLHF. Supplemented by reference TRBV11-2 and TRBJ1-6, the full variable domain reads EAGVAQSPRYKIIEKRQSVAFWCNPISGHATLYWYQQILGQGPKLLIQFQNNGVVDDSQLPKDRFSAERLKGVDSTLKIQPAKLEDSAVYLCASSLRTGGKNSPLHFGNGTRLTVT.